One and the same sample provided the 24 T cell receptor beta chains below, sequenced in a study of molecular identifiers for immune sequencing clone quantification. Each CDR3 protein is one row after TCRdb ran MiXCR on the PCR reads. The sample consists of tens of thousands of distinct CDR3 sequences, about 25% of them appearing once. Sample: naive CD8+ T cells from blood, with Jurkat cell RNA spiked in. Noted subset: FACS-sorted CD8+CD4-CCR7+CD45RA+ naive T cells. The receptors come from a human donor in good health. Some libraries in this study had Jurkat cell RNA spiked in.

This clonotype was picked up one time. A much bigger clone sits one base away, suggesting this may be a read error. The chain employs TRBV4-1 and TRBJ1-5; maybe TRBD1 (6 bases). The germline CDR1 and CDR2 sequences are MGHRA and YSYEKL. The CDR3 is made up of 14 amino acids. This CDR3 is CTSSPGQYNQPQHF. The DNA for the CDR3 is TGCACCAGCAGCCCAGGACAGTACAATCAGCCCCAGCATTTT.

Details on this clonotype: One base away lies a much larger clone, so this may be a sequencing read error. The J gene is TRBJ2-7, the V gene TRBV4-1; D gene uncertain. Per the germline V gene, CDR1 is MGHRA and CDR2 is YSYEKL. The CDR3 consists of 16 residues. The CDR3 reads CANSQDGSLPPGEQYF. Written as DNA, the CDR3 is TGCGCCAACAGCCAAGATGGCAGTCTTCCTCCGGGCGAGCAGTACTTC.

This clonotype has a handful of counts. CDR3 sequence (DNA): TGTGCCAGCGGAAAAGGGGGACAGCCCCAGCATTTT. Amino acid sequence: CASGKGGQPQHF. The genes are TRBV27 and TRBJ1-5; TRBD1 might be the D (6 bases). Germline values: CDR1 MNHEY, CDR2 SMNVEV (reference sequence). The ends were cut back, 8 bases at V and 7 bases at J, with 12 bases in the middle. There are 12 residues in the CDR3.

This clonotype was seen at least ten times. The chain employs TRBV7-9 and TRBJ2-1; the D is unclear. Germline V gene data show CDR1 as SEHNR and CDR2 as FQNEAQ (reference sequence). The CDR3 is made up of 17 amino acids. V was cut by 4 bases and J by 8 bases, with 24 bases left in between. The CDR3 region has the DNA TGTGCCAGCAGCTCCACACTATCCGCGTACAATGCCCATGAGCAGTTCTTC. Translating gives CASSSTLSAYNAHEQFF.

At least ten counts were recorded for this clonotype. The gene calls are TRBV5-6 and TRBJ1-1; D remains unclear. CDR3 length: 14 amino acids. Trimming removed 0 bases at V and 0 bases at J, with 6 bases between. Per germline, CDR1 SGHDT and CDR2 YYEEEE. The CDR3 region is CASSLVRLNTEAFF. CDR3 DNA sequence: TGTGCCAGCAGCTTGGTCAGACTGAACACTGAAGCTTTCTTT. Together with reference TRBV5-6 and TRBJ1-1, the CDR3 gives the full variable domain: DAGVTQSPTHLIKTRGQQVTLRCSPKSGHDTVSWYQQALGQGPQFIFQYYEEEERQRGNFPDRFSGHQFPNYSSELNVNALLLGDSALYLCASSLVRLNTEAFFGQGTRLTVV.

This clonotype was counted ten times or more. The chain links TRBV19 to TRBJ1-5, with D tentatively TRBD1 (6 bases). This CDR3 is 16 amino acids long. The germline CDR1 and CDR2 sequences are LNHDA and SQIVND (reference sequence). V was shortened by 6 bases and J by 1 base, with 16 bases between the two germline ends. Written as DNA, the CDR3 is TGTGCCAGTAGCCACCCCCAGGGGCACAGCAATCAGCCCCAGCATTTT. Protein product: CASSHPQGHSNQPQHF. Complete variable domain (other parts from reference TRBV19 and TRBJ1-5): DGGITQSPKYLFRKEGQNVTLSCEQNLNHDAMYWYRQDPGQGLRLIYYSQIVNDFQKGDIAEGYSVSREKKESFPLTVTSAQKNPTAFYLCASSHPQGHSNQPQHFGDGTRLSIL.

This clonotype has ten or more counts. The chain has TRBV5-6 and TRBJ2-5; D remains ambiguous. Germline V gene sequence: CDR1 SGHDT, CDR2 YYEEEE. With 4 bases removed from V and 1 base from J, the gap between germline ends came to 26 bases. The CDR3 has 19 amino acids. CDR3 sequence (DNA): TGTGCCAGCAGCACCTCGAGCTTTGTGCGCTCCGTCCCCCAAGAGACCCAGTACTTC. Amino acid sequence: CASSTSSFVRSVPQETQYF.

This clonotype was found many times. Written as DNA, the CDR3 is TGTGCCAGCAGTTTAAGGGGCCACGAGCAGTACTTC. This sequence encodes CASSLRGHEQYF. The V gene is TRBV27, the J gene TRBJ2-7, with D tentatively TRBD1 (5 bases). Trimming removed 2 bases at V and 5 bases at J, with 7 bases between. Germline CDR1 reads MNHEY; CDR2 reads SMNVEV (reference sequence). The CDR3 sequence is 12 residues long.

At least ten counts were recorded for this clonotype. V usage is TRBV6-5 and J usage is TRBJ2-4; D possibly corresponds to TRBD2 (7 bases). V was cut by 7 bases and J by 11 bases, with 12 bases left in between. The V gene's germline CDR1 is MNHEY and CDR2 SVGAGI. The CDR3 is 11 amino acids. CDR3 sequence: CASTRGGVQYF. The CDR3 DNA reads TGTGCCAGCACTCGAGGGGGGGTTCAGTACTTC.

The rearrangement uses TRBV20-1 and TRBJ2-3; 7 bases line up with TRBD1. The junction had 15 bases not matched to a gene; V was cut back by 0 bases and J by 0 bases. Germline lookup yields CDR1 DFQATT and CDR2 SNEGSKA (reference sequence). The CDR3 is made up of 19 amino acids. The CDR3 loop is CSARDHRQGVTPSTDTQYF. CDR3 DNA: TGCAGTGCTAGAGATCATCGGCAGGGGGTAACCCCTAGCACAGATACGCAGTATTTT.

This clonotype was counted a single time. A much larger clone lies a single base off, so this may be a read error. Since the CDR3 does not end with the conserved phenylalanine or tryptophan, this likely comes from a read error. The chain carries TRBV20-1 and TRBJ2-2, with D possibly matching TRBD2 (5 bases). Trimming took off 3 bases at V and 0 bases at J, with 5 bases between the two ends. The CDR3 sequence is 13 residues long. The germline CDR1 and CDR2 sequences are DFQATT and SNEGSKA (reference sequence). In nucleotides, the CDR3 is TGCAGTGCTAGGAGGGCGAACACCGGGGAGCTGTTTCTT. Residues: CSARRANTGELFL.

The sample holds one count of this clonotype. This may come from a read error, since a much larger clone is one base off. The chain is built from TRBV28 and TRBJ1-5, with D tentatively TRBD1 (5 bases). Trimming shortened V by 7 bases and J by 0 bases, and 19 bases separated the two germline ends. Germline V gene sequence: CDR1 MDHEN, CDR2 SYDVKM. CDR3 length equals 17 residues. CDR3 loop: CASNFIGGGYSNQPQHF. As DNA, the CDR3 is TGTGCCAGCAACTTCATTGGGGGAGGATATAGCAATCAGCCCCAGCATTTT.

Regarding this clonotype: At one of its ends the junction is not consistent with the germline gene, which may arise from a read error. V gene TRBV4-2 combines with J gene TRBJ1-1; D remains unclear. Germline values: CDR1 LGHNA, CDR2 YNFKEQ. This CDR3 is 14 amino acids long. Here the CDR3 reads CASSQDVGWTEALF. The CDR3 region has the DNA TGTGCCAGCAGCCAAGACGTAGGGTGGACTGAAGCTCTCTTT.

This clonotype came up many times. The genes are TRBV11-2 and TRBJ2-3; perhaps TRBD2 as D (5 bases). The CDR3 runs to 15 residues. Trimming took off 0 bases at V and 0 bases at J, with 7 bases between the two ends. Germline V gene data show CDR1 as SGHAT and CDR2 as FQNNGV. In DNA, the CDR3 is TGTGCCAGCAGCTTAGAGAAGCGGAGCACAGATACGCAGTATTTT. Translated: CASSLEKRSTDTQYF.

Details on this clonotype: One base away lies a much larger clone, so this may be a sequencing read error. V usage is TRBV6-5 and J usage is TRBJ2-3, with TRBD1 identical over 10 bases. V shed 8 bases and J 5 bases; nucleotides not matched to a gene: 10. In germline, CDR1 is MNHEY, CDR2 SVGAGI. This CDR3 comprises 15 residues. The CDR3 DNA is TGTGCCAGCTACCTGAGGACAGGGGGGAAAGATACGCAGTATTTT. This gives the protein CASYLRTGGKDTQYF.

This clonotype was seen at least ten times. CDR3 sequence: CASSADRFLAPLHF. CDR3 nucleotides: TGTGCCAGCAGTGCGGACAGGTTTTTGGCACCCCTCCACTTT. The V and J genes are TRBV6-1 and TRBJ1-6; 7 bases fit TRBD1. After removal of 4 bases from V and 11 bases from J, the junction contained 8 bases not matched to a gene. Looked up from germline, CDR1 is MNHNS and CDR2 is SASEGT. This CDR3 has 14 amino acids.

In the case of this clonotype: The germline gene is not matched at one end of the junction; a read error may be the cause. This chain links TRBV4-3 with TRBJ2-3; D may be TRBD2 (6 bases). CDR3 length: 15 residues. In germline, CDR1 is LGHNA, CDR2 YSLEER. CDR3 region: CASSQDSGSTDMQYF. The CDR3 DNA reads as TGCGCCAGCAGCCAAGATAGCGGTAGCACAGATATGCAGTATTTT.

This clonotype was recorded once. A much larger clone is a single base away; this may be a read error. V and J are TRBV28 and TRBJ2-3, with D possibly matching TRBD2 (5 bases). The CDR3 sequence is 14 residues long. Germline CDR1 and CDR2: MDHEN and SYDVKM. CDR3 loop: CASGFVGSTDTQYF. Here the CDR3 DNA reads TGTGCCAGCGGTTTCGTAGGGAGTACAGATACGCAGTATTTT.

Points on this clonotype: The conserved phenylalanine or tryptophan normally closing the CDR3 is absent here, so this likely arose from a read error. This rearrangement joins TRBV7-6 to TRBJ2-3, with 11 bases fitting TRBD2. This CDR3 comprises 20 residues. V gave up 1 base and J gave up 0 bases; unmatched junction bases: 12. The V gene's germline CDR1 is SGHVS and CDR2 FNYEAQ. The CDR3 loop is CASSLDRRGTSGTSTDTQYY. For the CDR3, the DNA is TGTGCCAGCAGCTTAGACCGTCGAGGGACTAGCGGAACAAGCACAGATACGCAGTATTAT.

This clonotype was picked up many times. CDR3 coding DNA: TGCAGTGCTAGCTCCTCCGGGACAGAGCAGTTCTTC. Amino acid sequence: CSASSSGTEQFF. The chain has TRBV20-1 and TRBJ2-1; tentatively, D is TRBD1 (6 bases). This CDR3 contains 12 residues. V was clipped by 3 bases and J by 10 bases, with 13 bases between them. CDR1 and CDR2 from the germline V gene are DFQATT and SNEGSKA (reference sequence).

This clonotype was counted at least ten times. This chain uses TRBV20-1 with TRBJ1-1; 8 bases fit TRBD1. Germline CDR1 DFQATT, CDR2 SNEGSKA (reference sequence). The CDR3 runs 15 residues. J was trimmed by 1 base and V by 1 base; bases with no gene match: 5. The CDR3 sequence is CSARVSGTGNTEAFF. CDR3 nucleotide sequence: TGCAGTGCTAGAGTGTCCGGGACAGGGAACACTGAAGCTTTCTTT.

This clonotype was observed at least ten times. This chain uses TRBV12-3 or TRBV12-4 with TRBJ2-1, with 12 bases aligning to TRBD2. The CDR3 has 16 residues. V gave up 4 bases and J gave up 3 bases; unmatched junction bases: 4. CDR3 coding DNA: TGTGCCAGCAGTTACCGACTAGCGGGAGTCTACAATGAGCAGTTCTTC. Encoded protein: CASSYRLAGVYNEQFF.

This clonotype has a single count. A much larger clone sits a single nucleotide away, making a read error possible. Because the CDR3's place on the DNA is in doubt, the DNA is left out and the CDR3 is given as listed by TCRdb. The CDR3 here is CSVGQGSGNTVYF. The chain couples TRBV29-1 to TRBJ1-3. CDR1 and CDR2 (germline): SQVTM, ANQGSEA. The CDR3 is 13 residues long, counting both termini.

With respect to this clonotype: This clone may be a read error of a much larger clone one base away. The chain recombines TRBV7-2 with TRBJ2-2; no reliable D call. Germline-derived CDR1 and CDR2 are SGHTA and FQGNSA. The CDR3 has 16 residues. Trimming stripped 1 base from V and 3 bases from J, with 12 bases between. CDR3 sequence reads: CASSLVSQPDTGELFF. In nucleotides, the CDR3 is TGTGCCAGCAGCTTAGTCAGCCAGCCAGACACCGGGGAGCTGTTTTTT.